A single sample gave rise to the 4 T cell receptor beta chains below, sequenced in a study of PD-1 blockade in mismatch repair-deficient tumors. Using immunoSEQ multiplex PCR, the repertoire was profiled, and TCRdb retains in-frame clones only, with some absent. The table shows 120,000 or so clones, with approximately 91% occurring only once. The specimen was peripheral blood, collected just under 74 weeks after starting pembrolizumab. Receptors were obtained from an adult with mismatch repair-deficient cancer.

CDR3 sequence (DNA): TGTGCCAGCAGCTCGCCGGGACAGGTGAACACCGGGGAGCTGTTTTTT. It is translated as CASSSPGQVNTGELFF. The V call is TRBV11-3, the J call TRBJ2-2, with 8 bases that match TRBD1. Per the germline V gene, CDR1 is SGHNT and CDR2 is YENEEA. The CDR3 is made up of 16 amino acids. J lost 1 base, V lost 4 bases, and 5 bases had no gene match.

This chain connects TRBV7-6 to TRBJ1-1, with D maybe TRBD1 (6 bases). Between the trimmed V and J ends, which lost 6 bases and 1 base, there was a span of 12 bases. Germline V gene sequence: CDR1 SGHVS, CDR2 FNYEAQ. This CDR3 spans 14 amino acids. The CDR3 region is CASSLTGSNTEAFF. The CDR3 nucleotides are TGTGCCAGCAGTCTAACAGGGTCGAACACTGAAGCTTTCTTT.

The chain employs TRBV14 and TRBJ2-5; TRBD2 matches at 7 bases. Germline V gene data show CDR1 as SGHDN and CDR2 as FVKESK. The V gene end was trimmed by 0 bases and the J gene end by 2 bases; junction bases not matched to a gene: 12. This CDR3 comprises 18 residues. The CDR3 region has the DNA TGTGCCAGCAGCCAAGAATGGCTCTCTAGCGGAGTTCAAGAGACCCAGTACTTC. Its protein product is CASSQEWLSSGVQETQYF.

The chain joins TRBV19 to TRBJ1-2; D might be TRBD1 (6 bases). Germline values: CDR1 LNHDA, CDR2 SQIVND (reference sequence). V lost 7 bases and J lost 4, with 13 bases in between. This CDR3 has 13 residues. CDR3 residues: CASNHRETYGYTF. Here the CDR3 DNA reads TGTGCCAGTAATCACAGGGAAACCTATGGCTACACCTTC.